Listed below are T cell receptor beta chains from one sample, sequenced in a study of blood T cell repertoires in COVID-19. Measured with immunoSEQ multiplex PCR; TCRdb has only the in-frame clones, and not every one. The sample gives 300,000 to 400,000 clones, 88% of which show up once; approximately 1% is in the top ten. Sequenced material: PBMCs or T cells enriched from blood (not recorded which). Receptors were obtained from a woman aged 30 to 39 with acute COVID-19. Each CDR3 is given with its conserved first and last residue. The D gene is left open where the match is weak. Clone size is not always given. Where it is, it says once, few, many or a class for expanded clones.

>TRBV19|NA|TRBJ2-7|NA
TGTGCCAGTAGTACGCAATCAGGGGATCGGTACTTC
CASSTQSGDRYF
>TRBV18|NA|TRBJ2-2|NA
TGTGCCAGCTCAGCGTTGAGAGACACCGGGGAGCTGTTTTTT
CASSALRDTGELFF
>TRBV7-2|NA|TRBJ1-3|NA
TGTGCCAGCAGCTTAGGTACAGGGAGAGTAGGAAACACCATATATTTT
CASSLGTGRVGNTIYF
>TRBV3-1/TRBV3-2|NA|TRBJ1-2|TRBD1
TGTGCCAGCAGTCCCCGACAGACAGGGGGCAATGGCTACACCTTC
CASSPRQTGGNGYTF
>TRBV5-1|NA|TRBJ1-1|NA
TGCGCCAGCAGCTTGTCAGGGTCGGACACTGAAGCTTTCTTT
CASSLSGSDTEAFF
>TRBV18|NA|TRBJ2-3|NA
TGTGCCAGCTCACTCCTCGGCGGACTCCTCCCCGATACGCAGTATTTT
CASSLLGGLLPDTQYF
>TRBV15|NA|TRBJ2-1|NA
TGTGCCACCAGCAGAGGAGGCCGTGAGCAGTTCTTC
CATSRGGREQFF
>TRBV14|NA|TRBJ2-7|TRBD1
TGTGCCAGCTCATGGGGCTTTCCGGGACAGGGGGCTTTCGAGCAGTACTTC
CASSWGFPGQGAFEQYF
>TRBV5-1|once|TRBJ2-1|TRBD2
TGCGCCAGCAGAGAGCGGGGGGACCCCTACAATGAGCAGTTCTTC
CASRERGDPYNEQFF
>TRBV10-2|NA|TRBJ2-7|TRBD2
TGCGCCAGCAGTCTTAGCGGGGGGGCCTCCTACGAGCAGTACTTC
CASSLSGGASYEQYF
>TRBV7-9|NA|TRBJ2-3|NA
TGTGCCAGCAGCCCCCCCCCTACTTCTAGCACAGATACGCAGTATTTT
CASSPPPTSSTDTQYF
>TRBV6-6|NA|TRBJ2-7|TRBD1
TGTGCCAGCACTAACCGGGACAGCTCCTACGAGCAGTACTTC
CASTNRDSSYEQYF
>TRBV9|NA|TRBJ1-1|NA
TGTGCCAGCAGCCTTGGGACATTGAACACTGAAGCTTTCTTT
CASSLGTLNTEAFF
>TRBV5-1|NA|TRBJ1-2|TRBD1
TGCGCCAGCAGCGCCACAGGGGGCGGGGATGGCTACACCTTC
CASSATGGGDGYTF
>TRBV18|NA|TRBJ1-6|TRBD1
TGTGCCAGCTCACCGAACAGGGGGAATTCACCCCTCCACTTT
CASSPNRGNSPLHF
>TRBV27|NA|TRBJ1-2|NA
TGTGCCAGCAGTTTAGGGCCAGGAAATGGCTACACCTTC
CASSLGPGNGYTF
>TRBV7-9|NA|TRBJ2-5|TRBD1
TGTGCCACCCTCGACTCGGACAGGAGGGAGACCCAGTACTTC
CATLDSDRRETQYF
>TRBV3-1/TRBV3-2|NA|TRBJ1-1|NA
TGTGCCAGCAGCCAGGGGAGGCCGAACACTGAAGCTTTCTTT
CASSQGRPNTEAFF
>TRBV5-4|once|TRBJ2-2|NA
TGTGCCAGCAGCTTGGGTAGCCCCGGGGAGCTGTTTTTT
CASSLGSPGELFF
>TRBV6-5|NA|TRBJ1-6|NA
TGTGCCAGCAGTTACTCGCTACCGCCAAATTCACCCCTCCACTTT
CASSYSLPPNSPLHF
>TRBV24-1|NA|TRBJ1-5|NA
TGTGCCACCAGTGAGGAAACATCCCGGGAGCCCCAGCATTTT
CATSEETSREPQHF
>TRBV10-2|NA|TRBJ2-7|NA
TGCGCCAGCAGTGTGGCGACTACCTACGAGCAGTACTTC
CASSVATTYEQYF
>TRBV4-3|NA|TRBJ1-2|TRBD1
TGCGCCAGCAGCCAGGGGACAGGGTTTTTCGGCTACACCTTC
CASSQGTGFFGYTF
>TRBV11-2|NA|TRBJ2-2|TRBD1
TGTGCCAGCCGAAACTTCCAAGGACAGGCGGGCACCGGGGAGCTGTTTTTT
CASRNFQGQAGTGELFF
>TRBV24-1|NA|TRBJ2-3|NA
TGTGCCACCAGTGACGGGGGCACAGATACGCAGTATTTT
CATSDGGTDTQYF
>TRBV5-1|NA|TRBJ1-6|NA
TGCGCCAGCAGCTTGGAGAGGGGAGGGAATTCACCCCTCCACTTT
CASSLERGGNSPLHF
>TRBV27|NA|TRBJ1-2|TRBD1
TGTGCCAGCAGTCCAACTCAGGGGGCGGGTTTCGGCTACACCTTC
CASSPTQGAGFGYTF
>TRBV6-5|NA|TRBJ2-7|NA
TGTGCCAGCAGTTACTCTACGAGCTCCTACGAGCAGTACTTC
CASSYSTSSYEQYF
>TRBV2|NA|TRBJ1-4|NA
TGTGCCAGCAGTGAAGCTCGACAGGCCCTAGGTCGGCGTCGGAATGAAAAACTGTTTTTT
CASSEARQALGRRRNEKLFF
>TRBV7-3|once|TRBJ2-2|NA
TGTGCCAGCAGTGTCAAGAACACCGGGGAGCTGTTTTTT
CASSVKNTGELFF
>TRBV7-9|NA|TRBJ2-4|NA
TGTGCCAGCAGCGGTCCAGGGCGGGACGCCAAAAACATTCAGTACTTC
CASSGPGRDAKNIQYF
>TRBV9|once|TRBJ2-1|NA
TGTGCCAGCAGCGTAGCTCCGGACACATTCAATGAGCAGTTCTTC
CASSVAPDTFNEQFF
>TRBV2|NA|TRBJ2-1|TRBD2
TGTGCCAGCAGTGAGGGACTAGCATTTGAGCAGTTCTTC
CASSEGLAFEQFF
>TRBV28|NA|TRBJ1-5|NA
TGTGCCAGCCAAACATCGAATCAGCCCCAGCATTTT
CASQTSNQPQHF
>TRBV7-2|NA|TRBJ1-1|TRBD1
TGTGCCAGCAGCTTGCAGGGGGCTAGTGAAGCTTTCTTT
CASSLQGASEAFF
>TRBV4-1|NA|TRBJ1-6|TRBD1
TGCGCCAGCAGCCAAGCCATTGGACAGGGGGGTTCACCCCTCCACTTT
CASSQAIGQGGSPLHF
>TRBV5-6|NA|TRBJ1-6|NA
TGTGCCAGCAGCTTGACTAGTAATTCACCCCTCCACTTT
CASSLTSNSPLHF
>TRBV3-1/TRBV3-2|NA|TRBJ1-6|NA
TGTGCCAGCAGCCAAGACCCCGGGGGGGCCAATTCACCCCTCCACTTT
CASSQDPGGANSPLHF
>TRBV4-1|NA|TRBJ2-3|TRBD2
TGCGCCAGCAGCCAAAGGTCCTTTCGCGGGGGGGCTCGTTCAACTAACACAGATACGCAGTATTTT
CASSQRSFRGGARSTNTDTQYF
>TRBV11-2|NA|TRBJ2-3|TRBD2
TGTGCCAGCAGCCGGGGACTAGCGGGGGGCCTGGGCCCCACAGATACGCAGTATTTT
CASSRGLAGGLGPTDTQYF
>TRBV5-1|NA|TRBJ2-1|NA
TGCGCCAGCAGCTTCGAGGGTTTAGCCTACAATGAGCAGTTCTTC
CASSFEGLAYNEQFF
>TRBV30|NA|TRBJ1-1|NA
TGTGCCTATTCTCAGGATCTGAACACTGAAGCTTTCTTT
CAYSQDLNTEAFF
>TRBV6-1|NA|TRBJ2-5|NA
TGTGCCAGCAGTGAACCCGGGTATGAGACCCAGTACTTC
CASSEPGYETQYF
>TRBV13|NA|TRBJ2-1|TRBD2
TGTGCCAGCAGCCCCGCTAGCGGGGGGGCCTTGAGTGAGCAGTTCTTC
CASSPASGGALSEQFF
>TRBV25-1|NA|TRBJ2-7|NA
TGTGCCAGCAGTTCCCTTGGGGGAGGTGACGACGAGCAGTACTTC
CASSSLGGGDDEQYF
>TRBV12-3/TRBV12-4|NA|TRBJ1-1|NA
TGTGCCAGTAGGGGTGGAAGCGCTGAAGCTTTCTTT
CASRGGSAEAFF
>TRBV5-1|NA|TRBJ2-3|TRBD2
TGCGCCAGCAGCTTGGCGGGACTAGCGGGGGCCCGCGATACGCAGTATTTT
CASSLAGLAGARDTQYF
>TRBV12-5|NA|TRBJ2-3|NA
TGTGCTAGTGGTTTTCAGGGGTATACGCAGTATTTT
CASGFQGYTQYF
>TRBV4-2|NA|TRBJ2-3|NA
TGTGCCAGCAGCCATTCGAGGACTAGCACAGATACGCAGTATTTT
CASSHSRTSTDTQYF
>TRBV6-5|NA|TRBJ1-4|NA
TGTGCCAGCAGCTACACAGGGAAAAATGAAAAACTGTTTTTT
CASSYTGKNEKLFF